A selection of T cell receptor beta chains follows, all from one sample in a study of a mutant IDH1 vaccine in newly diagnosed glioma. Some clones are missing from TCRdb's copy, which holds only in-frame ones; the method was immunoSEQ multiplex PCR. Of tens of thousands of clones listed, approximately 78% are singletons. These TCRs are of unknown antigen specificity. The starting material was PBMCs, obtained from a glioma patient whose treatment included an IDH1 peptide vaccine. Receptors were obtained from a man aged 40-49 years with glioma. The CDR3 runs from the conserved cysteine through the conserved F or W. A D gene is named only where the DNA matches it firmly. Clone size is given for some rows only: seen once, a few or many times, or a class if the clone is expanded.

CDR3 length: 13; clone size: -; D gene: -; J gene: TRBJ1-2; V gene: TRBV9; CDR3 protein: CAGPEGGNYGYTF; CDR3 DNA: TGTGCCGGACCCGAGGGGGGAAACTATGGCTACACCTTC
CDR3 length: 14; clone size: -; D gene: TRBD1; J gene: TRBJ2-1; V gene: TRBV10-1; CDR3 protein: CASSRQGSYNEQFF; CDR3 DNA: TGCGCCAGCAGTAGACAGGGTTCCTACAATGAGCAGTTCTTC
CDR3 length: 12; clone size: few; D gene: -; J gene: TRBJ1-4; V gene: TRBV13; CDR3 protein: CASSLEGEKLFF; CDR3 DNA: TGTGCCAGCAGCTTAGAAGGAGAAAAACTGTTTTTT
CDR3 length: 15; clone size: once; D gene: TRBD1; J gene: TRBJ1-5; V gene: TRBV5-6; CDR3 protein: CASSYRGGSNQPQHF; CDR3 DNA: TGTGCCAGCAGCTACAGGGGCGGAAGCAATCAGCCCCAGCATTTT
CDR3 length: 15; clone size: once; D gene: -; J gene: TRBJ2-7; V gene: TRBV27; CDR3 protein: CASSSWTATIYEQYF; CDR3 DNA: TGTGCCAGCAGTTCGTGGACAGCAACGATCTACGAGCAGTACTTC
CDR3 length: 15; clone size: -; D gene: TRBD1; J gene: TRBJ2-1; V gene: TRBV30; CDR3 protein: CAWSVPGTGGSEQFF; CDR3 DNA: TGTGCCTGGAGTGTACCCGGGACAGGGGGGTCTGAGCAGTTCTTC
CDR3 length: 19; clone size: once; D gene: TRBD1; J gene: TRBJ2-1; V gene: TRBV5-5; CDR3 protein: CASSLLSGQAWGINNEQFF; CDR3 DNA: TGTGCCAGCAGCTTGCTTTCCGGACAGGCCTGGGGAATTAACAATGAGCAGTTCTTC
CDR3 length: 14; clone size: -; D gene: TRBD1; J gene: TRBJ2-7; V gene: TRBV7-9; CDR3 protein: CASSLGQGLKEQYF; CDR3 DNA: TGTGCCAGCAGCTTGGGACAGGGATTAAAAGAGCAGTACTTC
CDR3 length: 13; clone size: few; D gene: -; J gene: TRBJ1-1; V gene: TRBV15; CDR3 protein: CATSRDSYTEAFF; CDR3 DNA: TGTGCCACCAGCAGAGATAGTTACACTGAAGCTTTCTTT
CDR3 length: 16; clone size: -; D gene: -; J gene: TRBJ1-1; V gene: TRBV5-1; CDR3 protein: CASSRTRSYVNTEAFF; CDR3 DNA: TGCGCCAGCAGCAGGACACGGAGCTACGTGAACACTGAAGCTTTCTTT
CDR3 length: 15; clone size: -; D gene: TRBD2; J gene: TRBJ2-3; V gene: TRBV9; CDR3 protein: CASSVAAGGRDTQYF; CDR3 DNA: TGTGCCAGCAGCGTAGCGGCGGGGGGAAGGGATACGCAGTATTTT
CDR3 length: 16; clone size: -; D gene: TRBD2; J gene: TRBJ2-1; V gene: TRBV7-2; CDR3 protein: CASSIRVGGGPNEQFF; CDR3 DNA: TGTGCCAGCAGCATCCGGGTTGGCGGGGGGCCGAATGAGCAGTTCTTC
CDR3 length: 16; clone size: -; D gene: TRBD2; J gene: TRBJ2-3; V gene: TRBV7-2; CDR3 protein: CASSLRLAGTTDTQYF; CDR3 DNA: TGTGCCAGCAGCCTTAGACTAGCGGGGACCACAGATACGCAGTATTTT